These 27 T cell receptor beta chains were all obtained from the same sample, sequenced in a study of Ad26.COV2.S vaccination and SARS-CoV-2 variants (dated by TCRdb to about 2021). Taken with the paper, the label for treatment or condition translates to: approximately 18 received Ad26.COV2.S at low or high dose, single or two shots; roughly five received placebo; per-sample allocation not given. For vaccine and placebo recipients, the sequenced repertoires came from samples collected on day 63 after the first injection. The method was the immunoSEQ multiplex PCR assay. Held by TCRdb, this immuneACCESS table contains in-frame sequences only and omits some clones. Under half of the omission traces to an unresolved V gene where checked; the cause of the rest is unknown. This sample gives roughly 380,000 clones in total; around 89% of them show up just once. Approximately 4% of the sample is taken by the ten largest.

The input for sequencing was peripheral blood, taken in a trial of Ad26.COV2.S vaccine versus placebo. The receptors come from a person between 18 and 60 years old who received the Ad26.COV2.S COVID-19 vaccine or a placebo.

The gene calls are TRBV9 and TRBJ2-3, with D hard to call. CDR3 length equals 14 residues. Trimming pared 0 bases from V and 4 bases from J, leaving 9 bases between. Germline V gene lookup returns CDR1 SGDLS and CDR2 YYNGEE. The CDR3 here is CASSVGASPDTQYF. CDR3 bases: TGTGCCAGCAGCGTAGGTGCTAGTCCAGATACGCAGTATTTT. The full variable domain, completed using reference TRBV9 and TRBJ2-3, is DSGVTQTPKHLITATGQRVTLRCSPRSGDLSVYWYQQSLDQGLQFLIQYYNGEERAKGNILERFSAQQFPDLHSELNLSSLELGDSALYFCASSVGASPDTQYFGPGTRLTVL.

This chain connects TRBV27 to TRBJ2-2; D perhaps matches TRBD1 (6 bases). CDR3 length: 15 amino acids. V was pared by 8 bases and J by 2 bases, with 15 bases between. Germline assignment: CDR1 MNHEY and CDR2 SMNVEV (reference sequence). In nucleotides, the CDR3 is TGTGCCAGCCGACGGACAGCCACTAACACCGGGGAGCTGTTTTTT. It encodes CASRRTATNTGELFF.

The V gene is TRBV27, the J gene TRBJ2-7; 7 nucleotides agree with TRBD2. Germline trimming cut 6 bases from V and 5 bases from J; bases unmatched to any gene: 7. Germline assignment: CDR1 MNHEY and CDR2 SMNVEV (reference sequence). This CDR3 is built from 13 residues. The CDR3 loop reads CASRIQGGDEQYF. The CDR3 coding sequence is TGTGCCAGCAGAATCCAGGGAGGGGACGAGCAGTACTTC.

The chain joins TRBV7-8 to TRBJ2-5; perhaps TRBD1 as D (6 bases). The CDR3 sequence is 14 residues long. Trimming left V 6 bases short and J 1 base short, with 12 bases between. Germline CDR1 reads SGHVS; CDR2 reads FQNEAQ. The CDR3 protein is CASRPAGVQETQYF. CDR3 DNA: TGTGCCAGCAGGCCCGCAGGGGTCCAAGAGACCCAGTACTTC.

The rearrangement joins TRBV28 to TRBJ2-2; perhaps TRBD2 as D (5 bases). The CDR3 contains 16 residues. Germline-derived CDR1 and CDR2 are MDHEN and SYDVKM. The V and J ends lost 7 bases and 4 bases respectively, with 19 bases between them. CDR3 sequence: CASILGTRARTGELFF. Written as DNA, the CDR3 is TGTGCCAGCATACTTGGAACGAGGGCCCGCACCGGGGAGCTGTTTTTT.

This sequence joins TRBV4-3 and TRBJ2-1; 10 positions agree with TRBD1. The CDR3 is made up of 16 amino acids. Per germline, CDR1 LGHNA and CDR2 YSLEER. V shed 2 bases, J shed 0 bases, and the junction held 1 base outside the gene matches. Here the CDR3 DNA reads TGCGCCAGCAGCCAATGGACAGGGGGCTCCTACAATGAGCAGTTCTTC. Translated: CASSQWTGGSYNEQFF.

The J gene is TRBJ1-6, the V gene TRBV9; TRBD1 aligns across 10 bases. CDR1 and CDR2 from the germline V gene are SGDLS and YYNGEE. The CDR3 loop spans 16 amino acids. Losses at the gene ends were 0 bases for V and 7 bases for J; bases not matched to a gene: 4. The CDR3 DNA is TGTGCCAGCAGCGTAGGGACAGGGGGAGACAATTCACCCCTCCACTTT. Protein sequence: CASSVGTGGDNSPLHF.

The chain employs TRBV4-3 and TRBJ1-2, with 10 bases matching TRBD1. The V gene's germline CDR1 is LGHNA and CDR2 YSLEER. The CDR3 has 15 amino acids. V lost 1 base, J lost 8 bases, and 7 bases stayed unmatched. Written as DNA, the CDR3 is TGCGCCAGCAGCCAAGCAAGGACAGGGGGTGGCGGCTACACCTTC. Amino acid sequence: CASSQARTGGGGYTF.

The chain couples TRBV12-3 or TRBV12-4 to TRBJ1-2; 8 bases are a match to TRBD1. This CDR3 region has 13 residues. V was clipped by 5 bases and J by 10 bases; unmatched bases: 9. CDR3 region: CASSPDRDSDYTF. DNA for the CDR3: TGTGCCAGCAGTCCGGACAGGGACTCGGACTACACCTTC.

As regards this clone: Other nucleotide sequences from this sample produce the same CDR3. This chain uses TRBV5-6 with TRBJ1-5, with no clear D. Germline V lookup: CDR1 SGHDT, CDR2 YYEEEE. Trimming cost V 4 bases and J 0 bases, with 8 bases left between them. CDR3 length: 14 residues. CDR3 protein: CASSLGGSNQPQHF. CDR3 coding DNA: TGTGCCAGCAGCCTGGGCGGTAGCAATCAGCCCCAGCATTTT.

The chain links TRBV29-1 to TRBJ2-3; 10 bases agree with TRBD2. Germline CDR1 reads SQVTM; CDR2 reads ANQGSEA. V was clipped by 8 bases and J by 2 bases; unmatched bases: 7. CDR3 length equals 14 residues. The chain's CDR3 is CSTAGTSATDTQYF. The CDR3 DNA is TGCAGCACCGCCGGGACTAGCGCCACAGATACGCAGTATTTT.

CDR3 residues: CASSTSGGLSYEQYF. The DNA for the CDR3 is TGTGCCAGCTCGACTAGCGGGGGGCTTAGCTACGAGCAGTACTTC. The chain is built from TRBV7-2 and TRBJ2-7; 13 nucleotides align to TRBD2. Germline CDR1 and CDR2: SGHTA and FQGNSA. V lost 8 bases and J lost 3; bases outside the gene matches: 7. There are 15 residues in the CDR3. Supplemented by reference TRBV7-2 and TRBJ2-7, the full variable domain reads GAGVSQSPSNKVTEKGKDVELRCDPISGHTALYWYRQSLGQGLEFLIYFQGNSAPDKSGLPSDRFSAERTGGSVSTLTIQRTQQEDSAVYLCASSTSGGLSYEQYFGPGTRLTVT.

V is TRBV11-3 and J is TRBJ2-3; D not resolved. Germline CDR1 SGHNT, CDR2 YENEEA. V lost 6 bases and J 2 bases, leaving 9 bases between the germline ends. This CDR3 contains 13 residues. The CDR3 region is CASSFAYTDTQYF. In DNA, the CDR3 is TGTGCCAGCAGTTTTGCTTACACAGATACGCAGTATTTT.

The genes are TRBV27 and TRBJ1-5; 9 bases agree with TRBD1. Losses at the gene ends were 8 bases for V and 4 bases for J; bases not matched to a gene: 6. CDR1 is MNHEY and CDR2 is SMNVEV in the germline V gene (reference sequence). This CDR3 is built from 14 residues. In DNA form, the CDR3 reads TGTGCCAGCGGACTACAGGGGGCAAATCAGCCCCAGCATTTT. Its protein product is CASGLQGANQPQHF.

This clone was recorded a few times. The chain employs TRBV11-2 and TRBJ2-7; 7 positions agree with TRBD1. Per germline, CDR1 SGHAT and CDR2 FQNNGV. Trimming at V came to 1 base and at J to 4 bases, leaving 10 bases not matched to a gene. This CDR3 has 16 amino acids. CDR3 sequence reads: CASSLVGDRVVYEQYF. The CDR3 region has the DNA TGTGCCAGCAGCTTAGTTGGTGACAGGGTGGTTTACGAGCAGTACTTC. Filled out from reference TRBV11-2 and TRBJ2-7, the complete variable domain reads EAGVAQSPRYKIIEKRQSVAFWCNPISGHATLYWYQQILGQGPKLLIQFQNNGVVDDSQLPKDRFSAERLKGVDSTLKIQPAKLEDSAVYLCASSLVGDRVVYEQYFGPGTRLTVT.

This sequence joins TRBV19 and TRBJ1-1; D remains ambiguous. Trimming left V 3 bases short and J 5 bases short, with 13 bases between. In germline, CDR1 is LNHDA, CDR2 SQIVND (reference sequence). The CDR3 has 14 amino acids. The CDR3 region is CASSIGWGGTEAFF. The DNA for the CDR3 is TGTGCCAGTAGTATTGGATGGGGAGGAACTGAAGCTTTCTTT.

The chain links TRBV7-2 to TRBJ1-2; the match to TRBD1 covers 10 bases. The CDR3 has 17 amino acids. Germline loops: CDR1 SGHTA, CDR2 FQGNSA. V gave up 4 bases and J gave up 3 bases; unmatched junction bases: 11. CDR3 in amino acids: CASSSHAGTGDDYGYTF. The CDR3 DNA reads TGTGCCAGCAGCTCGCATGCCGGGACAGGGGATGACTATGGCTACACCTTC.

The J gene is TRBJ2-1, the V gene TRBV18; D gene unclear. The CDR3 totals 13 residues. CDR1 is KGHSH, CDR2 LQKENI, per germline. Trimming pared 2 bases from V and 4 bases from J, leaving 6 bases between. The CDR3, as DNA: TGTGCCAGCTCACCAACAGCTTACAATGAGCAGTTCTTC. It encodes CASSPTAYNEQFF.

This clone has a handful of counts. DNA for the CDR3: TGTGCCAGCAGCTCACCCGTCCGCTCTGGAAACACCATATATTTT. It specifies CASSSPVRSGNTIYF. The genes are TRBV7-2 and TRBJ1-3; D uncertain. This CDR3 is 15 amino acids long. Trimming took off 4 bases at V and 0 bases at J, with 10 bases between the two ends. Germline lookup yields CDR1 SGHTA and CDR2 FQGNSA.

V gene TRBV5-4 combines with J gene TRBJ2-3; the match to TRBD1 covers 8 bases. Per germline, CDR1 SGHNT and CDR2 YYREEE (reference sequence). Losses at the gene ends were 1 base for V and 5 bases for J; bases not matched to a gene: 6. The CDR3 is 15 amino acids. In DNA form, the CDR3 reads TGTGCCAGCAGCTTGCCGGACAGGGTCGGAGATACGCAGTATTTT. Its translation is CASSLPDRVGDTQYF.

The rearrangement uses TRBV4-1 and TRBJ1-2, with D hard to call. CDR1 and CDR2 (germline): MGHRA, YSYEKL. V lost 0 bases and J lost 4, with 9 bases in between. The CDR3 has 14 amino acids. The CDR3 coding sequence is TGCGCCAGCAGCCAAGACCCGGGCCCCTATGGCTACACCTTC. It yields the protein CASSQDPGPYGYTF.

This chain links TRBV27 with TRBJ1-1; no firm D call. The CDR3 consists of 13 residues. Between the trimmed V and J ends, which lost 4 bases and 11 bases, there was a span of 17 bases. The germline V gene encodes CDR1 MNHEY and CDR2 SMNVEV (reference sequence). The CDR3 sequence: CASSSLDSIEAFF. CDR3 nucleotides: TGTGCCAGCAGTTCTCTGGACTCCATTGAGGCTTTCTTT.

V and J are TRBV27 and TRBJ1-5, with a possible D match to TRBD1 (5 bases). Trimming left V 2 bases short and J 7 bases short, with 9 bases between. The CDR3 extends over 13 amino acids. Looked up from germline, CDR1 is MNHEY and CDR2 is SMNVEV (reference sequence). Here the CDR3 reads CASSLGGRQPQHF. CDR3 DNA sequence: TGTGCCAGCAGTTTAGGGGGTAGACAGCCCCAGCATTTT.

The V call is TRBV28, the J call TRBJ2-7; unclear D gene. Germline V CDR1 and CDR2: MDHEN, SYDVKM. With 3 bases removed from V and 5 bases from J, the gap between germline ends came to 5 bases. This CDR3 has 11 residues. CDR3 bases: TGTGCCAGCAGTTTTTTTAACGAGCAGTACTTC. Translated, it gives CASSFFNEQYF.

The rearrangement links TRBV6-4 to TRBJ2-2, with TRBD2 matching over 11 bases. Germline CDR1 reads MRHNA; CDR2 reads SNTAGT. V gave up 2 bases and J gave up 9 bases; unmatched junction bases: 11. The CDR3 loop spans 17 amino acids. Written as DNA, the CDR3 is TGTGCCAGCAGTGACCTCCCCGGGACTAGCGGTTCACGGGAGCTGTTTTTT. Its translation is CASSDLPGTSGSRELFF.

The chain recombines TRBV5-1 with TRBJ2-1; a possible D gene is TRBD2 (7 bases). V was pared by 5 bases and J by 5 bases, with 14 bases between. The germline V gene encodes CDR1 SGHRS and CDR2 YFSETQ. The CDR3 contains 14 residues. CDR3 in DNA: TGCGCCAGCAGACTGGGGGGGCCCAACAATGAGCAGTTCTTC. This sequence encodes CASRLGGPNNEQFF.

This sequence joins TRBV7-2 and TRBJ1-2; 11 nucleotides agree with TRBD1. Germline V gives CDR1 SGHTA, CDR2 FQGNSA. Trimming at V came to 2 bases and at J to 5 bases, leaving 7 bases not matched to a gene. The CDR3 totals 16 residues. In DNA, the CDR3 is TGTGCCAGCAGCTTAACCAGGACAGGGGGCAAATATGGCTACACCTTC. Its translation is CASSLTRTGGKYGYTF.